This T cell receptor beta chain was recorded in a study of blood T cell repertoires in COVID-19. Study background: The study drew acute and convalescent COVID-19 samples from the United States, Italy and Spain.

This clone was seen more than once but under ten times. Sequenced by immunoSEQ multiplex PCR; TCRdb stores in-frame clones only, minus some. In the table there are about 220,000 clones, under 90% of which are singletons. Sequencing used peripheral blood. The receptor was isolated from an elderly woman with acute or convalescent COVID-19.

In DNA, the CDR3 is TGCAGCGTTGACAACAACTCTGGAAACACCATATATTTT. Its protein product is CSVDNNSGNTIYF. The chain carries TRBV29-1 and TRBJ1-3; no clear D gene. This CDR3 spans 13 amino acids. V lost 3 bases to trimming and J lost 0 bases, with 6 bases between them. Germline V CDR1 and CDR2: SQVTM, ANQGSEA. Full variable domain (missing parts from reference TRBV29-1 and TRBJ1-3): SAVISQKPSRDICQRGTSLTIQCQVDSQVTMMFWYRQQPGQSLTLIATANQGSEATYESGFVIDKFPISRPNLTFSTLTVSNMSPEDSSIYLCSVDNNSGNTIYFGEGSWLTVV.